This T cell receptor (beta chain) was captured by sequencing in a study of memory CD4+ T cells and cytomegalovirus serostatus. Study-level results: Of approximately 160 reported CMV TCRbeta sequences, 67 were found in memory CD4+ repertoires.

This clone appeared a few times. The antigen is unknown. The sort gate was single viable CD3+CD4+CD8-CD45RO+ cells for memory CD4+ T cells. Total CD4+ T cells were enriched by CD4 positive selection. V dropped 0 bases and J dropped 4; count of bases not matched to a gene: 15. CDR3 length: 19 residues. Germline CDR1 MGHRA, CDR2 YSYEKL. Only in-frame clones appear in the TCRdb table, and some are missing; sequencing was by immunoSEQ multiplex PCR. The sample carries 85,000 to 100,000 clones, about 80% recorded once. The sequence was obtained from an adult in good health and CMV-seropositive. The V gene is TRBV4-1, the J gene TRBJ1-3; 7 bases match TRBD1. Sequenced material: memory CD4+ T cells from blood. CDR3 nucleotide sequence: TGCGCCAGCAGCCAAGATGGGAGGACAGGAATCGGAAAGGGAAACACCATATATTTT. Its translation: CASSQDGRTGIGKGNTIYF.